The TCR beta chain under discussion was sequenced for a study of blood T cell repertoires in COVID-19. Study-wide context: COVID-19 samples from acute and convalescent phases originated in the United States, Italy and Spain. PBMCs, B-cell-depleted T cells, or T cells were the source of the cDNA or gDNA that made up the material.

Original methodology: Cell counts per sample came from amplifying reference gene primers. Only in-frame clones appear in the TCRdb table, and some are missing; sequencing was by immunoSEQ multiplex PCR. The V and J calls and clone size were taken over from that table, and D and trimming were inferred from the DNA. The table lists about 160,000 clones, roughly 84% of them singletons. Seattle patients were enrolled during active infection and followed longitudinally. Losses at the gene ends were 3 bases for V and 0 bases for J; bases not matched to a gene: 5. The CDR3 totals 16 residues. Per germline, CDR1 LNHDA and CDR2 SQIVND (reference sequence).

Sequences were obtained from peripheral blood. The rearrangement links TRBV19 to TRBJ2-1, with 7 bases fitting TRBD1. The clonotype comes from a man older than 75 with COVID-19, enrolled during active disease. The CDR3 DNA reads as TGTGCCAGTAGTATGGGTTACAGGGGCTCCTACAATGAGCAGTTCTTC. Translated: CASSMGYRGSYNEQFF.